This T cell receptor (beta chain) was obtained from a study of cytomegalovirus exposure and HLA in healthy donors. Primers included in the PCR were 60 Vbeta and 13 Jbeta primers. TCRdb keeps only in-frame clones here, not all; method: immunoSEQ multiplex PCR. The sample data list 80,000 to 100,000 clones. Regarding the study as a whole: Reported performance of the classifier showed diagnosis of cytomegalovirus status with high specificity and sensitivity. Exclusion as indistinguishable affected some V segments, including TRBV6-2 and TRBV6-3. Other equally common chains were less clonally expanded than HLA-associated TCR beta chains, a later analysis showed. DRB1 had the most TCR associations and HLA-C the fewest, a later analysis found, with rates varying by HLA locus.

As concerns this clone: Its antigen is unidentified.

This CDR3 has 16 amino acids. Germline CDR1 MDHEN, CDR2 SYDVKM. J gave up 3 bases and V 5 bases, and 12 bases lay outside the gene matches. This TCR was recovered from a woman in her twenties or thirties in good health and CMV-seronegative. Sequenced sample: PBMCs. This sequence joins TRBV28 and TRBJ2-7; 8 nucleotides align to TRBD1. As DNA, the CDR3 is TGTGCCAGCAGTCCGGGGGACAGGCGAAGGAGCTACGAGCAGTACTTC. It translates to CASSPGDRRRSYEQYF.